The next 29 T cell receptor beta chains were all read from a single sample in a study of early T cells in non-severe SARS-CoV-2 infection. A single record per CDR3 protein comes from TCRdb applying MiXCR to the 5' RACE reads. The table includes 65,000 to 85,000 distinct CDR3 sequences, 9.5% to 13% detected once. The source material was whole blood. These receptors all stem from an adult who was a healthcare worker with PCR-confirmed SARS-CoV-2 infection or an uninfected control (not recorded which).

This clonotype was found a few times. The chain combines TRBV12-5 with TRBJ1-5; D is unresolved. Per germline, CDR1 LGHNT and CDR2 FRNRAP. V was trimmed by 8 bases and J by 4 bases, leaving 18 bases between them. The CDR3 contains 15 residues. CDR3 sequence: CASPLGGMGNQPQHF. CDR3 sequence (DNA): TGTGCTAGTCCCCTGGGCGGGATGGGAAATCAGCCCCAGCATTTT. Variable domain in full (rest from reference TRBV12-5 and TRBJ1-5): DARVTQTPRHKVTEMGQEVTMRCQPILGHNTVFWYRQTMMQGLELLAYFRNRAPLDDSGMPKDRFSAEMPDATLATLKIQPSEPRDSAVYFCASPLGGMGNQPQHFGDGTRLSIL.

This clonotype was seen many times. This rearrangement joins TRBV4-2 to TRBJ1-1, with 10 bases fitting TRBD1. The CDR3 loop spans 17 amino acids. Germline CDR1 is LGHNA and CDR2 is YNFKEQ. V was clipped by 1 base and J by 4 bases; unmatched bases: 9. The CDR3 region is CASSQVATGGRGTEAFF. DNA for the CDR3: TGTGCCAGCAGCCAAGTCGCGACAGGGGGCAGGGGCACTGAAGCTTTCTTT.

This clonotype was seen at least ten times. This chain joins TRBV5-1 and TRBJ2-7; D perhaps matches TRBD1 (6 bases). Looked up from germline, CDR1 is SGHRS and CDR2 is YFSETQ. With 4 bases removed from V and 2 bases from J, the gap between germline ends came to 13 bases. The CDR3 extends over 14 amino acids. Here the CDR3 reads CASSTLDRPYEQYF. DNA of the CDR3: TGCGCCAGCAGCACTCTCGACAGGCCCTACGAGCAGTACTTC.

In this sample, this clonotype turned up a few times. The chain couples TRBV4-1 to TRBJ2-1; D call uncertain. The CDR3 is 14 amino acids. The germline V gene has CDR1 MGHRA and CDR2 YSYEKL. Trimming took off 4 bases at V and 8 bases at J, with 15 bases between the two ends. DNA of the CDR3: TGCGCCAGCAGCCCAGCTGCTGCGTTCGATGAGCAGTTCTTC. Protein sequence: CASSPAAAFDEQFF.

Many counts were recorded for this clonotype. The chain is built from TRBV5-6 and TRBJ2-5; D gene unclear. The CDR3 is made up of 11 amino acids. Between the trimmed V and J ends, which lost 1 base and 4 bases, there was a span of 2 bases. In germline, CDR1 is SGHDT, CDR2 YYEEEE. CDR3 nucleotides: TGTGCCAGCAGCTTGCTAGAGACCCAGTACTTC. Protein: CASSLLETQYF.

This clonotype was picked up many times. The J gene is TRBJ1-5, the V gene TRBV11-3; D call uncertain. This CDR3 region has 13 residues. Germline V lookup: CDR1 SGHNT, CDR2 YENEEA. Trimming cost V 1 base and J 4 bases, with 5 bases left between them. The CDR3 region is CASSLAPNQPQHF. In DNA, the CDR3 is TGTGCCAGCAGCTTAGCCCCGAATCAGCCCCAGCATTTT.

The CDR3, as DNA: TGCAGCGCTGGGACAGGGTCAAATGAGCAGTTCTTC. Protein: CSAGTGSNEQFF. This chain uses TRBV29-1 with TRBJ2-1; 9 bases map to TRBD1. The germline V gene encodes CDR1 SQVTM and CDR2 ANQGSEA. The V gene end was trimmed by 7 bases and the J gene end by 7 bases; junction bases not matched to a gene: 5. This CDR3 region has 12 residues.

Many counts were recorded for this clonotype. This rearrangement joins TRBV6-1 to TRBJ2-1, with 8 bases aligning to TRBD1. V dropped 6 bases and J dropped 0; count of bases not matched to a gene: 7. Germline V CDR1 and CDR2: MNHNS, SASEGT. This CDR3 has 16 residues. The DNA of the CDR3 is TGTGCCAGCAGGCGGGGACAGGCGAGCTCCTACAATGAGCAGTTCTTC. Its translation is CASRRGQASSYNEQFF.

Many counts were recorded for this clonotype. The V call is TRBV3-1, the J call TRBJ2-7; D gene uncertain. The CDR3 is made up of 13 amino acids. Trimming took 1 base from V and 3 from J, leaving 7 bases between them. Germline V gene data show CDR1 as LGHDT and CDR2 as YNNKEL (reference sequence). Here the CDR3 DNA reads TGTGCCAGCAGCCAAGGTACCCTCTACGAGCAGTACTTC. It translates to CASSQGTLYEQYF.

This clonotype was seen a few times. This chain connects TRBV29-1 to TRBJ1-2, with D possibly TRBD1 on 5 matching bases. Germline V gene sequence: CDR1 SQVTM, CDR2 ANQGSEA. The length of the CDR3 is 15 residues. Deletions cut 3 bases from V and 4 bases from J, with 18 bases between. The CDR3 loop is CSVDSSGGRGYGYTF. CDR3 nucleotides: TGCAGCGTTGATAGCAGTGGGGGACGGGGCTATGGCTACACCTTC. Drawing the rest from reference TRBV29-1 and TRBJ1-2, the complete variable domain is SAVISQKPSRDICQRGTSLTIQCQVDSQVTMMFWYRQQPGQSLTLIATANQGSEATYESGFVIDKFPISRPNLTFSTLTVSNMSPEDSSIYLCSVDSSGGRGYGYTFGSGTRLTVV.

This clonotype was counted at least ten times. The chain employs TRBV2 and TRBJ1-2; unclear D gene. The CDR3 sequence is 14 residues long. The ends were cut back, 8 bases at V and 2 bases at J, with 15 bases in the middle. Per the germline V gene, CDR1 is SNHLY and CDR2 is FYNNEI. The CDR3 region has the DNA TGTGCCAGCGGATTACGCCGGGAAAACTATGGCTACACCTTC. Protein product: CASGLRRENYGYTF. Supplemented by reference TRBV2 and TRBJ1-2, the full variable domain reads EPEVTQTPSHQVTQMGQEVILRCVPISNHLYFYWYRQILGQKVEFLVSFYNNEISEKSEIFDDQFSVERPDGSNFTLKIRSTKLEDSAMYFCASGLRRENYGYTFGSGTRLTVV.

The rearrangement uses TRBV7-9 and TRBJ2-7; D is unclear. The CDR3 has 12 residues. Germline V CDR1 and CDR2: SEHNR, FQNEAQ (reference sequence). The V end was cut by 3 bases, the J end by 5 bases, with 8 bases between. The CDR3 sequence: CASSLEGNEQYF. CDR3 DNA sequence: TGTGCCAGCAGCTTGGAAGGGAACGAGCAGTACTTC.

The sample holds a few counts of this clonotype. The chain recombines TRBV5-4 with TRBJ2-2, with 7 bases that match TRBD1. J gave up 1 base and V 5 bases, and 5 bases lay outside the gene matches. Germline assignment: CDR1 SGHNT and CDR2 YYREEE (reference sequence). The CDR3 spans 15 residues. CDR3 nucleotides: TGTGCCAGCAGTCTGGGACAGATGAACACCGGGGAGCTGTTTTTT. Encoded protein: CASSLGQMNTGELFF. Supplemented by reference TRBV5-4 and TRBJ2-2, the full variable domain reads ETGVTQSPTHLIKTRGQQVTLRCSSQSGHNTVSWYQQALGQGPQFIFQYYREEENGRGNFPPRFSGLQFPNYSSELNVNALELDDSALYLCASSLGQMNTGELFFGEGSRLTVL.

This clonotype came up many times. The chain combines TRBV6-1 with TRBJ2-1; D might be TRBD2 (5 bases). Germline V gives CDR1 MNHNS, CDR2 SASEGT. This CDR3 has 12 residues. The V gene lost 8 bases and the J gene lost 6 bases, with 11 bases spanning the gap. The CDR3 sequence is CASVGLRNEQFF. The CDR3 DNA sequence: TGTGCCAGCGTTGGACTCCGCAATGAGCAGTTCTTC.

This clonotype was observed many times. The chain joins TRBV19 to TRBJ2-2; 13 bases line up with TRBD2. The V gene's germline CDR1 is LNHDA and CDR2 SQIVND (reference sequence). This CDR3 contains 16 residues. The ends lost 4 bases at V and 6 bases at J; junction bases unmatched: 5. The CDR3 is CASSKGLAGPAGELFF. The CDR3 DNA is TGTGCCAGTAGTAAGGGACTAGCGGGACCCGCCGGGGAGCTGTTTTTT.

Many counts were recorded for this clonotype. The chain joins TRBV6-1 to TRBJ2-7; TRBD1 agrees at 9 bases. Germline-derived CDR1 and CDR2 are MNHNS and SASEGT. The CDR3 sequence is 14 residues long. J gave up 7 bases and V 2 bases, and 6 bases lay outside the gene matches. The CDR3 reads CASSERGTGREQYF. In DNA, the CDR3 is TGTGCCAGCAGTGAACGAGGGACAGGGAGGGAGCAGTACTTC.

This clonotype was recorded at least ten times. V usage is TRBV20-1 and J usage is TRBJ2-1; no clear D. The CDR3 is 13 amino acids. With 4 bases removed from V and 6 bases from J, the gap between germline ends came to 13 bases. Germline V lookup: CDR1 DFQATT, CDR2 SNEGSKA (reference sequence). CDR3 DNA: TGCAGTGCTAAGGGTCCCACACGCAATGAGCAGTTCTTC. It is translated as CSAKGPTRNEQFF.

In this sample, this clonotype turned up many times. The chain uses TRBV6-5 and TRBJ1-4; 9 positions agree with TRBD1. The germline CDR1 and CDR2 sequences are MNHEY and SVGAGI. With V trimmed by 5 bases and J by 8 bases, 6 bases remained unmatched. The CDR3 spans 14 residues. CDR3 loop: CASSSGTGYEKLFF. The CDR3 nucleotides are TGTGCCAGCAGTAGCGGGACAGGGTACGAAAAACTGTTTTTT.

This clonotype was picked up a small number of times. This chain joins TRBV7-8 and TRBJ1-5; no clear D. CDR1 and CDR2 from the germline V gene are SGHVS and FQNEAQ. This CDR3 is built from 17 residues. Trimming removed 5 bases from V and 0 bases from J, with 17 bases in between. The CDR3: CASSRGAALYSNQPQHF. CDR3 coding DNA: TGTGCCAGCAGCCGGGGAGCGGCACTCTATAGCAATCAGCCCCAGCATTTT.

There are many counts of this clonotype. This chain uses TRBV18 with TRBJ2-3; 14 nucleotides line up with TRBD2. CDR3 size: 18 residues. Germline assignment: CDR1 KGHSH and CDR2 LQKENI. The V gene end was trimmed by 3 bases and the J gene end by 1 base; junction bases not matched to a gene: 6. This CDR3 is CASSPRGLAGAGTDTQYF. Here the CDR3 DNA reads TGTGCCAGCTCACCCAGGGGACTAGCGGGAGCTGGCACAGATACGCAGTATTTT. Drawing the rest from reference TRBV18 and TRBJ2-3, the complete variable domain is NAGVMQNPRHLVRRRGQEARLRCSPMKGHSHVYWYRQLPEEGLKFMVYLQKENIIDESGMPKERFSAEFPKEGPSILRIQQVVRGDSAAYFCASSPRGLAGAGTDTQYFGPGTRLTVL.

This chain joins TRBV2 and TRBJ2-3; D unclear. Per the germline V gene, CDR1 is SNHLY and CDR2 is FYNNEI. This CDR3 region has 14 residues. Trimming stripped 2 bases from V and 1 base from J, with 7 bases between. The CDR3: CASSEWAGTDTQYF. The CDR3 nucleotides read TGTGCCAGCAGTGAATGGGCGGGCACAGATACGCAGTATTTT. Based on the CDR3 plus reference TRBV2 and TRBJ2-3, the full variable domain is EPEVTQTPSHQVTQMGQEVILRCVPISNHLYFYWYRQILGQKVEFLVSFYNNEISEKSEIFDDQFSVERPDGSNFTLKIRSTKLEDSAMYFCASSEWAGTDTQYFGPGTRLTVL.

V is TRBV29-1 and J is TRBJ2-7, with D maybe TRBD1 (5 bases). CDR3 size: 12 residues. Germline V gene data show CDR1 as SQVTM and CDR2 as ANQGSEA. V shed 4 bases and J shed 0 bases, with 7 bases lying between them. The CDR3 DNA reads TGCAGCGTTGCAGACAGCTCCTACGAGCAGTACTTC. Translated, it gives CSVADSSYEQYF.

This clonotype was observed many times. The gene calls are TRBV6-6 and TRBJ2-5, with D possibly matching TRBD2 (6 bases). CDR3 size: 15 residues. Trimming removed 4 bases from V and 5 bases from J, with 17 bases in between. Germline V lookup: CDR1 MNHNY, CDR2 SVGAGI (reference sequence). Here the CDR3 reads CASSSTISRGETQYF. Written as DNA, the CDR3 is TGTGCCAGCAGTTCCACAATTAGCCGGGGGGAGACCCAGTACTTC.

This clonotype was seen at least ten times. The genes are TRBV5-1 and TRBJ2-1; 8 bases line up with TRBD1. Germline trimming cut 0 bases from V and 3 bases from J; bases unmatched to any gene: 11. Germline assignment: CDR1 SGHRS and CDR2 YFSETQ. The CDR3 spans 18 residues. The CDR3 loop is CASSLAAGTGGFYNEQFF. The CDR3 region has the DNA TGCGCCAGCAGCTTGGCGGCCGGTACAGGGGGATTCTACAATGAGCAGTTCTTC.

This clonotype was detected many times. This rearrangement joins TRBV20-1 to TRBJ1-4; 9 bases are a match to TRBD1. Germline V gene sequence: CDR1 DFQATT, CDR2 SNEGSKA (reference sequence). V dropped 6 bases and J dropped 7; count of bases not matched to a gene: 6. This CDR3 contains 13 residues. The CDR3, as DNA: TGCAGTGCCGGGACAGGGACGGGTGAAAAACTGTTTTTT. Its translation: CSAGTGTGEKLFF.

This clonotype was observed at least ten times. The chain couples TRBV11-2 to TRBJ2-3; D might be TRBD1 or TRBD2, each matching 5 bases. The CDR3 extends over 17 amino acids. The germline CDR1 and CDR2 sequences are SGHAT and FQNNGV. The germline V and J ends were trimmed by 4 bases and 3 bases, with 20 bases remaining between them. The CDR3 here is CASSYGAGSFGTDTQYF. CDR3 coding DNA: TGTGCCAGCAGCTACGGGGCAGGGAGCTTCGGGACAGATACGCAGTATTTT.

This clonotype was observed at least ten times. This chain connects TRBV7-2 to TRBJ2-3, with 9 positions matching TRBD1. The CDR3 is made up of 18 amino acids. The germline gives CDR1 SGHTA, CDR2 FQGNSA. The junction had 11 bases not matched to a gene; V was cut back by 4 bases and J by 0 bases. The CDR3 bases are TGTGCCAGCAGCTCCCCCCCGGGACAGGGAACTAGCACAGATACGCAGTATTTT. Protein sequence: CASSSPPGQGTSTDTQYF. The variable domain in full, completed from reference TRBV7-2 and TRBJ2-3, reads GAGVSQSPSNKVTEKGKDVELRCDPISGHTALYWYRQSLGQGLEFLIYFQGNSAPDKSGLPSDRFSAERTGGSVSTLTIQRTQQEDSAVYLCASSSPPGQGTSTDTQYFGPGTRLTVL.

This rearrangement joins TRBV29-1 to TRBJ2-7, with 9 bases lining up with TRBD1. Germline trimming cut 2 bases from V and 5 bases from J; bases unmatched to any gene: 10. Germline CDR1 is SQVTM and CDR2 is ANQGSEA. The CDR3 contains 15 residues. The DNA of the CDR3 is TGCAGCGTTGAACAGGGGACAGGGACGAGGAACGAGCAGTACTTC. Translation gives CSVEQGTGTRNEQYF.

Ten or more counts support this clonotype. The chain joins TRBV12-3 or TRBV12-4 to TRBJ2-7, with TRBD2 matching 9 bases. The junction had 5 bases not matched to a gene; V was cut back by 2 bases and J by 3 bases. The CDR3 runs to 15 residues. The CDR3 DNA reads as TGTGCCAGCAGTTTATATGTGACTAGCGGCTACGAGCAGTACTTC. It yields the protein CASSLYVTSGYEQYF.